The source of this T cell receptor beta chain is a study of T cells in Graves' hyperthyroidism and ophthalmopathy (dated by TCRdb to between 2018 and 2021). At the level of the whole study: Peripheral blood was collected at initial diagnosis, before any treatment. The study also compared thyroid tissue and blood T-cell repertoires from several Graves' hyperthyroidism patients. The paper describes TCR Vbeta CDR3 sequencing of around 130 peripheral blood samples, made up of about 41 ophthalmopathy patients, roughly 72 hyperthyroidism patients and some 17 progressor patients. Whether ophthalmopathy could be predicted prospectively was tested in an independent validation cohort made up of approximately 19 hyperthyroidism patients plus 17 patients who later progressed to ophthalmopathy. After sampling, hyperthyroidism patients received methimazole starting at 30 mg daily, and ophthalmopathy patients received high-dose intravenous methylprednisolone. The approximately 98 discovery patients were randomly divided into training and test sets at a 7:3 ratio. To identify distinguishing TCR V-J signatures, a discovery cohort of 100 patients was used, comprising 43 with Graves' ophthalmopathy and around 57 with stable Graves' hyperthyroidism.

Study-wide conclusions, independent of this receptor: Most expanded thyroid clonotypes (frequency above 0.001) were also detected in blood, suggesting blood repertoires may reflect thyroid immune responses. In validation, progression to ophthalmopathy was predicted by the model with around 70% sensitivity and 72.22% specificity, a median of around 5.9 months before onset. No statistical method was used to fix the sample size in advance, and group allocation was not hidden from the investigators. Ophthalmopathy was separated from stable hyperthyroidism by a 13 V-J signature model, with over 85% sensitivity and about 81% specificity obtained in cross-validation and 80%/75% obtained in testing.

The CDR3 covers 14 residues, taking in both the cysteine and the phenylalanine. The CDR3 DNA has 42 bases and is translated from base 1. CDR1 and CDR2 (ENHRY, SYGVKD) derive from the germline V gene. Trimming costs V 3 bases and J 7 bases, and their ends lie 12 bases apart. Hyperthyroidism patients were newly diagnosed, had a disease duration of under 2 months, and were aged 18 to 65 years. Any patient with an uncontrolled infection, another autoimmune disease, pregnancy or lactation was excluded. Diagnoses relied on clinical symptoms, serum thyroxine and TRAb, thyroid ultrasound and orbital computed tomography. Blood from progressor patients was drawn when they were first diagnosed with hyperthyroidism, before any ophthalmopathy symptoms appeared. PBMCs were isolated from around 10 ml of fresh peripheral blood by Ficoll-Paque density gradient centrifugation. Progressor patients were initially diagnosed with Graves' hyperthyroidism and developed ophthalmopathy during follow-up. Trizol reagent was used to extract total RNA, and RNA quality was then checked on an Agilent 2100 Bioanalyzer.

This clonotype was seen only once. No antigen is known for it. Nothing much larger sits one base from this clone, and base qualities are not available. A single read counts as weak evidence. TCR beta CDR3 regions were amplified from RNA transcripts. A first-round RT-PCR of the TCR CDR3 used the HTBI primer set with the Qiagen OneStep RT-PCR kit. A second multiplex PCR round built the libraries, followed by size selection and purification. Libraries were sequenced paired-end with 100 bp reads on an Illumina HiSeq2000. The study's processing was this. SOAPnuke was used to process the raw data, with reads discarded if the reads contained adapters or uncalled bases, had a mean Phred below 15, or lacked an exact constant-primer or identifier match. COPE v1.2.5 was used to merge high-quality paired reads, and clonotypes were defined as unique nucleotide sequences. MiTCR v1.1 was used to align clonotypes to the IMGT TRBV, TRBD and TRBJ reference segments. The analysis was restricted to V-J combinations with a frequency above 0.0001, which together covered approximately 99% of the repertoires. The TCS score was defined as the ratio of F50 (clonal expansion) to E x V (chaos), calculated using BLOSUM62-based TCRdist between CDR3 peptides within each V-J. Welch's t-statistics and random forest reduced some 510 V-J features to fewer than 15, which were used in a naive Bayes classifier (R e1071). The similarity between thyroid and blood repertoires was quantified using the Morisita-Horn index. TCRdb trimmed public reads at Q25 via fastp, called clones via MiXCR and kept in-frame beta chains. Each entry merges the rows of one CDR3 protein and shows their most common DNA and genes. The V and J calls here are based on TCRdb, not the publication. A total of 20,000 or so distinct CDR3 sequences appear in this sample, 45% to 50% of them only once. About 25% of the sample belongs to the ten largest clones.

The specimen was blood. The V gene is TRBV10-3 and the J gene is TRBJ1-4; the D gene is possibly TRBD1, with 5 bases matching. The origin of this receptor is a woman in her thirties or forties with Graves' hyperthyroidism that later progressed to Graves' ophthalmopathy. The CDR3 corresponds to CAISDKRDAEKLFF. The base sequence is TGTGCCATCAGTGACAAACGGGACGCTGAAAAACTGTTTTTT.